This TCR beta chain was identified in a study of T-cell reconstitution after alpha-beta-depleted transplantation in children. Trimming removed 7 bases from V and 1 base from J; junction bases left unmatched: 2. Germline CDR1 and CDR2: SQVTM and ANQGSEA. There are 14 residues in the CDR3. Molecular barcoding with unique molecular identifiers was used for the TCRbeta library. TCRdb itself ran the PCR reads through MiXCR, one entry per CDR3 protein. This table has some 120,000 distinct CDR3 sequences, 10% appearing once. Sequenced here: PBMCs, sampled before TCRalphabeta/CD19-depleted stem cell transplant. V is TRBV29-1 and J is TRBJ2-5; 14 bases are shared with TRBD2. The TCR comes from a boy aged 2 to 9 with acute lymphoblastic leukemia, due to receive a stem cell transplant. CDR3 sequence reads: CSAGTSGGQETQYF. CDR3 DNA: TGCAGCGCTGGGACTAGCGGGGGCCAAGAGACCCAGTACTTC.